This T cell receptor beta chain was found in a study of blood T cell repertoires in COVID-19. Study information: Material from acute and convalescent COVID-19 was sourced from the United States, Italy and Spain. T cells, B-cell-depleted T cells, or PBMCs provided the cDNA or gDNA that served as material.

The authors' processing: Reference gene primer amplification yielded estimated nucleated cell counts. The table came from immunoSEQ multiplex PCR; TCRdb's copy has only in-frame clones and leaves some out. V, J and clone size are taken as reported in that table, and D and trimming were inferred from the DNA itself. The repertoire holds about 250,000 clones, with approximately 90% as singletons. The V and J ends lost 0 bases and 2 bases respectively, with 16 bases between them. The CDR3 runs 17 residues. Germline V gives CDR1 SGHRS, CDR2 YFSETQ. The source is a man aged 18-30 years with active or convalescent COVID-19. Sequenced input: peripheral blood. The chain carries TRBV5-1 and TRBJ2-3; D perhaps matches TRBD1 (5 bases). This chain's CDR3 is CASSLALTAPNTDTQYF. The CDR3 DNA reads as TGCGCCAGCAGCTTGGCTTTGACAGCGCCGAACACAGATACGCAGTATTTT.